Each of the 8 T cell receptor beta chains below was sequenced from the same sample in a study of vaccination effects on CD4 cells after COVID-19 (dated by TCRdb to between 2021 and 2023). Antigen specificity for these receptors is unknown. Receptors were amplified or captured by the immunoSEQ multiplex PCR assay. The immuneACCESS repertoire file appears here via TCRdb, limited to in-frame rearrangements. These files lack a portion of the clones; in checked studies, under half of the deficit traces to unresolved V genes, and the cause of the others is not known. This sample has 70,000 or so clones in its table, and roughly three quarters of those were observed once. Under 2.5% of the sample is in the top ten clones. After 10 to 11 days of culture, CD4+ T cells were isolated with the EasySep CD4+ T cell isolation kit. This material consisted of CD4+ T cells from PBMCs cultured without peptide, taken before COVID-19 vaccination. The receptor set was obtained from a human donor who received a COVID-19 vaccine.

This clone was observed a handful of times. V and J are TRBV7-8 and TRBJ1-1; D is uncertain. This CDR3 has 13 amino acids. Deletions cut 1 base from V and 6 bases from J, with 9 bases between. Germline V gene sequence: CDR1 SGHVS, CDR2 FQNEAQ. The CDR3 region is CASSLVPVAEAFF. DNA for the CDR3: TGTGCCAGCAGCTTAGTCCCGGTCGCTGAAGCTTTCTTT.

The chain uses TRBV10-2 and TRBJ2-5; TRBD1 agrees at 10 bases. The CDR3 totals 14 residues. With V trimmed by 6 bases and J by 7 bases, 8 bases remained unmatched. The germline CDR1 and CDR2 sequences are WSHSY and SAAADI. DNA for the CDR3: TGCGCCAGCAGAACCGGGACAGGGGCGATGACCCAGTACTTC. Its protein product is CASRTGTGAMTQYF.

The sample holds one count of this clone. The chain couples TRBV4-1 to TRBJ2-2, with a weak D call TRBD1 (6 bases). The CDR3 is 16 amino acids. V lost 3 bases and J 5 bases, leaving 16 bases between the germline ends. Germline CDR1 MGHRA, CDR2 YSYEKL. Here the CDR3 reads CASSQGHRVDTGELFF. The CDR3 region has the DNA TGCGCCAGCAGCCAGGGACACAGGGTTGATACCGGGGAGCTGTTTTTT.

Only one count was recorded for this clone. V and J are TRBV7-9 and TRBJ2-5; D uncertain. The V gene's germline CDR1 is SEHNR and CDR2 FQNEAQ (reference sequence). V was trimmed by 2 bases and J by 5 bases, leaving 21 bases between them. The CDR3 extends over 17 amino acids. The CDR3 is CASSLNARNHRKETQYF. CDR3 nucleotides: TGTGCCAGCAGCTTAAATGCGCGGAACCACAGAAAGGAGACCCAGTACTTC.

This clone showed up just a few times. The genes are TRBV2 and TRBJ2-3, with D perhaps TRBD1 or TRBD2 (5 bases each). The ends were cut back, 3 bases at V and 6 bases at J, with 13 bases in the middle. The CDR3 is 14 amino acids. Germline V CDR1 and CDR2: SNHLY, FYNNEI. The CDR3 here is CASSDRGLADTQYF. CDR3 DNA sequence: TGTGCCAGCAGTGATCGGGGCCTGGCGGATACGCAGTATTTT.

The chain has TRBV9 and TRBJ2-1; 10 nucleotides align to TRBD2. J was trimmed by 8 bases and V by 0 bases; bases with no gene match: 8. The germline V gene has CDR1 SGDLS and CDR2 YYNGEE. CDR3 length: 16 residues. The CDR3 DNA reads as TGTGCCAGCAGCGTAGCCCAGCGGGGGGGCCAGGATGAGCAGTTCTTC. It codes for CASSVAQRGGQDEQFF. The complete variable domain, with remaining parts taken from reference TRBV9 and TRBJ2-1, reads DSGVTQTPKHLITATGQRVTLRCSPRSGDLSVYWYQQSLDQGLQFLIQYYNGEERAKGNILERFSAQQFPDLHSELNLSSLELGDSALYFCASSVAQRGGQDEQFFGPGTRLTVL.

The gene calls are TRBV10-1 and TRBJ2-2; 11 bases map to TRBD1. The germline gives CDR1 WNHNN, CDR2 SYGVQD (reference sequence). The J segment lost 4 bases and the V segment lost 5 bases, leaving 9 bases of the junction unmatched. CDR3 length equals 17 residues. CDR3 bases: TGCGCCAGCAGTCAGCCGGGACAGGGGGAGGCCACCGGGGAGCTGTTTTTT. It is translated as CASSQPGQGEATGELFF.

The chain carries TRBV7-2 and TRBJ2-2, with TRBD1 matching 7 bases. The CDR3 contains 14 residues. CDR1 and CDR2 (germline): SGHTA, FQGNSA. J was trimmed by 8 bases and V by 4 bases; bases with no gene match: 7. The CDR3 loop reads CASSSNRGAGELFF. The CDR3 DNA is TGTGCCAGCAGCTCGAACAGGGGCGCAGGGGAGCTGTTTTTT. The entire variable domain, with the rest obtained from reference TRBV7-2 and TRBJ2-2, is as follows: GAGVSQSPSNKVTEKGKDVELRCDPISGHTALYWYRQSLGQGLEFLIYFQGNSAPDKSGLPSDRFSAERTGGSVSTLTIQRTQQEDSAVYLCASSSNRGAGELFFGEGSRLTVL.